This T cell receptor beta chain is drawn from a study of tumor-infiltrating lymphocytes in primary liver carcinoma. About the study: Patients included men and women of 30 to 69 years. Samples returned roughly 3.5 to 8 million productive TCRbeta reads, a yield that was similar across tissue types.

From 500 to 600 ng of total RNA, TCR beta-specific cDNA was reverse-transcribed using a constant-region primer. Three nested multiplex PCR rounds, a slightly modified ARM-PCR method, built the TCR beta libraries. TRBV1-TRBV30 forward primers and a C-beta reverse primer were used in the first two PCR rounds, which each ran for 9 to 10 cycles. TCRdb called the multiplex PCR reads again in MiXCR, with one record for every CDR3 protein. The table records around 37,000 distinct CDR3 sequences, roughly 74% of them present only once. Study-level points and caveats: Researchers found tumor-adjacent and tumor-blood pairs overlapped less than tumor region pairs.

On this clonotype: Its antigen is as yet unknown. Relative to the germline gene, one junction end is altered; a read error may explain this.

The germline gives CDR1 ENHRY, CDR2 SYGVKD. The CDR3 totals 12 residues. Investigators took RNA and DNA out together from 20-30 mg of unsorted bulk tissue. Sequenced material: tumor-adjacent normal liver tissue. The receptor's source is a man aged 40-49 years with primary liver carcinoma and hepatitis B virus infection. J is TRBJ2-1 and V is TRBV10-3, with a weak D call TRBD1 (5 bases). CDR3 sequence: CAISQWGYEQFF. The CDR3 DNA follows: TGCGCCATCAGCCAATGGGGCTATGAGCAGTTCTTC.